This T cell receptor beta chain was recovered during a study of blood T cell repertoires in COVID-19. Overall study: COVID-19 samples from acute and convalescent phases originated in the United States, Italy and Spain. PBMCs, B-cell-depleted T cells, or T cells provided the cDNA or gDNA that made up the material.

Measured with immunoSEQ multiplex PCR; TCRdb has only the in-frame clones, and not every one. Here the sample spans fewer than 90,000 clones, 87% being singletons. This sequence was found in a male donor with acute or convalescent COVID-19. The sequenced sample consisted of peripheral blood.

The CDR3, as DNA: TGTGCCAGCAGTCCCCAACGGGACACATCCTACGAGCAGTACTTC. Amino acid sequence: CASSPQRDTSYEQYF. This chain connects TRBV6-5 to TRBJ2-7; possibly TRBD1 for D (6 bases). The CDR3 runs 15 residues. Trimming left V 5 bases short and J 1 base short, with 15 bases between. CDR1 and CDR2 (germline): MNHEY, SVGAGI.